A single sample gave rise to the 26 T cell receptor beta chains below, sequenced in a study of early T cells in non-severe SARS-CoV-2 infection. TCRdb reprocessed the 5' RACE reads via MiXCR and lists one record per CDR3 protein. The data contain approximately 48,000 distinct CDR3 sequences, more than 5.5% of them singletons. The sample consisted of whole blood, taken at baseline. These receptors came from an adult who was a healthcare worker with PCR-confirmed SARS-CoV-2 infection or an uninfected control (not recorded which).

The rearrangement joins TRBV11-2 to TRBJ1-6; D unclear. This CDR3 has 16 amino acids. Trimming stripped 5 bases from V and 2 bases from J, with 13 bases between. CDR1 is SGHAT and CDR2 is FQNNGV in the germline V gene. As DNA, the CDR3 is TGTGCCAGCAGCCAAGGACGGAGGCCCTATAATTCACCCCTCCACTTT. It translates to CASSQGRRPYNSPLHF.

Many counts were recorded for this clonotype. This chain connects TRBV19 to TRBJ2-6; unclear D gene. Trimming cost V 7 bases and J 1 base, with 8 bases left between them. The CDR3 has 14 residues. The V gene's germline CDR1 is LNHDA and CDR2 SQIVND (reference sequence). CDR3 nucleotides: TGTGCCAGTAAGATACAATCTGGGGCCAACGTCCTGACTTTC. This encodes CASKIQSGANVLTF.

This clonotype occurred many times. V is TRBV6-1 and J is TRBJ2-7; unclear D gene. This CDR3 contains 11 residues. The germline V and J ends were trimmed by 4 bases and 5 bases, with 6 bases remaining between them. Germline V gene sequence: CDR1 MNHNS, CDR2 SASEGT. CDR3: CASSGSHEQYF. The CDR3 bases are TGTGCCAGCAGTGGAAGTCACGAGCAGTACTTC.

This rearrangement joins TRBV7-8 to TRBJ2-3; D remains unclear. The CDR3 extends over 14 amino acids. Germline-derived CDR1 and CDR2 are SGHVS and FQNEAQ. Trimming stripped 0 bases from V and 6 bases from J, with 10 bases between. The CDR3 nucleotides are TGTGCCAGCAGCTTAGCGGGCCAATCCGATACGCAGTATTTT. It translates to CASSLAGQSDTQYF.

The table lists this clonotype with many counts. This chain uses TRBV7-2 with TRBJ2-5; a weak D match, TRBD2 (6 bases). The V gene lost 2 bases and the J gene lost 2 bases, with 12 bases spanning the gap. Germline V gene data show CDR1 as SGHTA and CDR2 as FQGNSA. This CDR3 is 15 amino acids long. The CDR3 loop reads CASSLLARTQETQYF. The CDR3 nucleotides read TGTGCCAGCAGCTTACTAGCGAGAACACAAGAGACCCAGTACTTC.

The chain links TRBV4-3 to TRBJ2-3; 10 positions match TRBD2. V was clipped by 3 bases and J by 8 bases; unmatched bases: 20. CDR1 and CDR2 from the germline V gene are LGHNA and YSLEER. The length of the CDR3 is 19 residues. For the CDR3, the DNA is TGCGCCAGCAGCCATGGGGCTAGCGGGGGCCCAATGGGGTCCAGTACGCAGTATTTT. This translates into CASSHGASGGPMGSSTQYF.

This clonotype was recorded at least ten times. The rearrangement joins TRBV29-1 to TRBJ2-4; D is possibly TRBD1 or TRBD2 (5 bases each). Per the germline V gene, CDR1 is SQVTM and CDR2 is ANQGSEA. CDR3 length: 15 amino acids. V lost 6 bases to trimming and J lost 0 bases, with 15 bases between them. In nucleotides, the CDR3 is TGCAGCGTCCTACGGGACGATATAGCCAAAAACATTCAGTACTTC. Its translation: CSVLRDDIAKNIQYF.

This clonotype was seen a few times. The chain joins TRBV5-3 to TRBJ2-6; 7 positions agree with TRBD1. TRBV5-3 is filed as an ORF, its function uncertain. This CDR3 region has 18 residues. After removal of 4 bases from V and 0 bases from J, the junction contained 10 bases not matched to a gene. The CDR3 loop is CARSPTTGKDSGANVLTF. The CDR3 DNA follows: TGTGCCAGAAGCCCTACGACAGGGAAGGACTCTGGGGCCAACGTCCTGACTTTC.

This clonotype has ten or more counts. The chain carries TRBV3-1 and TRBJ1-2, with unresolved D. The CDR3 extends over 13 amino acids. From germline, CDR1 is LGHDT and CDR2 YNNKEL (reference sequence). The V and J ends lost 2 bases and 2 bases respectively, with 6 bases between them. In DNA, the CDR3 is TGTGCCAGCAGCCAAACGGCCAACTATGGCTACACCTTC. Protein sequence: CASSQTANYGYTF.

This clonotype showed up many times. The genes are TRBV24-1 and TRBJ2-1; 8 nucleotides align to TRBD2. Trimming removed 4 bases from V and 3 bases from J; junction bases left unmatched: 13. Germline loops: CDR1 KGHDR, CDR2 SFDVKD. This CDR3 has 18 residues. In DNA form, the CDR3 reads TGTGCCACCAGTGACCCCCCCTCTGCGAGCGGGAGCTACAATGAGCAGTTCTTC. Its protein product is CATSDPPSASGSYNEQFF.

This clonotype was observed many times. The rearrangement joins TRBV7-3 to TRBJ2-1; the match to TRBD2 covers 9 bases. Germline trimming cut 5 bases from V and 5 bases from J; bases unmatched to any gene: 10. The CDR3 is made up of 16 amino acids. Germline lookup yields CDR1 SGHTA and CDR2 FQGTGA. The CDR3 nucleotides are TGTGCCAGCAGCCCATTAGCGGGGGCGGTTAACAATGAGCAGTTCTTC. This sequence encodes CASSPLAGAVNNEQFF. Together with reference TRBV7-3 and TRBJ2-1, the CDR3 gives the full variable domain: GAGVSQTPSNKVTEKGKYVELRCDPISGHTALYWYRQSLGQGPEFLIYFQGTGAADDSGLPNDRFFAVRPEGSVSTLKIQRTERGDSAVYLCASSPLAGAVNNEQFFGPGTRLTVL.

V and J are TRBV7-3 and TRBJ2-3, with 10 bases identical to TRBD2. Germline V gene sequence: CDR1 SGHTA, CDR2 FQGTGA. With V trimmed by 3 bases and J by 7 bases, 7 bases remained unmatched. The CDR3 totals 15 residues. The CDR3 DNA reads TGTGCCAGCAGCTTGAGCGGGGGGGCCGGTTATACGCAGTATTTT. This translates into CASSLSGGAGYTQYF.

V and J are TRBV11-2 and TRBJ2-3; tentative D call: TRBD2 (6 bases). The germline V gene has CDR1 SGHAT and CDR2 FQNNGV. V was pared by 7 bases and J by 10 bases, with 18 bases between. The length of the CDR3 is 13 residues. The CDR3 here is CASTSSRGGAQYF. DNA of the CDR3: TGTGCCAGCACTTCAAGTCGGGGAGGAGCGCAGTATTTT.

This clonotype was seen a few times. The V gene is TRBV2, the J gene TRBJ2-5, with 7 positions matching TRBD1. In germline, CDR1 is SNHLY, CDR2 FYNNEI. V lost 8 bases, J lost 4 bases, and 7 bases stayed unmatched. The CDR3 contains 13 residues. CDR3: CASGDSELETQYF. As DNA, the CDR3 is TGTGCCAGCGGGGACAGCGAGCTAGAGACCCAGTACTTC.

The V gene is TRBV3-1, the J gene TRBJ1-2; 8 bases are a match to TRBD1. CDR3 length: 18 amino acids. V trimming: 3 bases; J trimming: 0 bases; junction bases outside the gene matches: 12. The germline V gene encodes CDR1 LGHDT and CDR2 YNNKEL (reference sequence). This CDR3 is CASSQHLGQGAANYGYTF. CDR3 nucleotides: TGTGCCAGCAGCCAGCACCTCGGACAGGGCGCAGCTAACTATGGCTACACCTTC.

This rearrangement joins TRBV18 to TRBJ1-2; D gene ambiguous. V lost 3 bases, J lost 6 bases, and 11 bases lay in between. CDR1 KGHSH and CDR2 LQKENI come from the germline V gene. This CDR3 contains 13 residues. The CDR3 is CASSPGRRDGYTF. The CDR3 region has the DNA TGTGCCAGCTCACCTGGCCGGCGGGATGGCTACACCTTC.

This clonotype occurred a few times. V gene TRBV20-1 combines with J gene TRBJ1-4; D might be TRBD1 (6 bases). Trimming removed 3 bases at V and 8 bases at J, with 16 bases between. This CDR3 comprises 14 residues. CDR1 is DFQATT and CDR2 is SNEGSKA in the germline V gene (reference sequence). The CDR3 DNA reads TGCAGTGCTAGTCCCAGGACAGACCCCGAAAAACTGTTTTTT. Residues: CSASPRTDPEKLFF.

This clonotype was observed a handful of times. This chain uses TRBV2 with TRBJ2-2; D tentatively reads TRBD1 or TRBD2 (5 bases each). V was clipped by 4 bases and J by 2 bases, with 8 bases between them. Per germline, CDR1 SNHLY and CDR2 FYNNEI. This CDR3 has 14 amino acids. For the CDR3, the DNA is TGTGCCAGCAGTGGGGACCGTAACACCGGGGAGCTGTTTTTT. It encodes CASSGDRNTGELFF.

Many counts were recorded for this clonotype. CDR3 in DNA: TGTGCCAGCAGCTTAGCTTCGGCTAGCGGGGGCCGTGAGCAGTTCTTC. Protein: CASSLASASGGREQFF. This chain joins TRBV11-2 and TRBJ2-1; 10 bases map to TRBD2. V trimming: 1 base; J trimming: 9 bases; junction bases outside the gene matches: 9. The CDR3 sequence is 16 residues long. Germline lookup yields CDR1 SGHAT and CDR2 FQNNGV.

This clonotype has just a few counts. CDR3 DNA: TGTGCCAGCAGCTTTCGGTCGACTAGCGGGGGGGCAAAAGAGACCCAGTACTTC. It encodes CASSFRSTSGGAKETQYF. V and J are TRBV7-2 and TRBJ2-5, with TRBD2 matching over 14 bases. The ends lost 3 bases at V and 3 bases at J; junction bases unmatched: 9. Looked up from germline, CDR1 is SGHTA and CDR2 is FQGNSA. CDR3 size: 18 residues.

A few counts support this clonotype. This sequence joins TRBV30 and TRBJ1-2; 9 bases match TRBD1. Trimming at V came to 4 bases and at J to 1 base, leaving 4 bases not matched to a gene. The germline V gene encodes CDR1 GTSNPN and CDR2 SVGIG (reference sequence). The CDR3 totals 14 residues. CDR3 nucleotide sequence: TGTGCCTGGAACAGGGGGCTAGGTAACTATGGCTACACCTTC. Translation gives CAWNRGLGNYGYTF.

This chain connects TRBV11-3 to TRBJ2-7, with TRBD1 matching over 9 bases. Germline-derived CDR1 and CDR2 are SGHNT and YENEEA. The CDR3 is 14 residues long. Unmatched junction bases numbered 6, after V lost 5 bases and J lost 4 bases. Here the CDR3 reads CASSPGTGSYEQYF. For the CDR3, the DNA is TGTGCCAGCAGCCCAGGGACAGGGTCATACGAGCAGTACTTC.

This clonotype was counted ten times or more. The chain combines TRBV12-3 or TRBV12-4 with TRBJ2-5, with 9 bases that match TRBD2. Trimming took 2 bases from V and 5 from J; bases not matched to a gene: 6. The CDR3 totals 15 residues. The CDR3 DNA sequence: TGTGCCAGCAGTTTAACCCAACTAGCGGGTGAGACCCAGTACTTC. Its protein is CASSLTQLAGETQYF.

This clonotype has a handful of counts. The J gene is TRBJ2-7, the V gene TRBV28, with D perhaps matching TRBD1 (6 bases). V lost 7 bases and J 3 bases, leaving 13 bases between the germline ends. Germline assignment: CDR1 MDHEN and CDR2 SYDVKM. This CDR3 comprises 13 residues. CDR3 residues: CASIEGDDYEQYF. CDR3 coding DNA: TGTGCCAGCATTGAGGGGGATGACTACGAGCAGTACTTC.

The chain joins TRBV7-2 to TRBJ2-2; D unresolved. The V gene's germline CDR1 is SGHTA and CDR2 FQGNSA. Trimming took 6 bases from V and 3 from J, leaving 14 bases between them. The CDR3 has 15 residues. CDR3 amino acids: CASRSAPADTGELFF. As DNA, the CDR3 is TGTGCCAGCAGGTCCGCTCCGGCGGACACCGGGGAGCTGTTTTTT. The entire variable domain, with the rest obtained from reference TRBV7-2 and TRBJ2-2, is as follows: GAGVSQSPSNKVTEKGKDVELRCDPISGHTALYWYRQSLGQGLEFLIYFQGNSAPDKSGLPSDRFSAERTGGSVSTLTIQRTQQEDSAVYLCASRSAPADTGELFFGEGSRLTVL.

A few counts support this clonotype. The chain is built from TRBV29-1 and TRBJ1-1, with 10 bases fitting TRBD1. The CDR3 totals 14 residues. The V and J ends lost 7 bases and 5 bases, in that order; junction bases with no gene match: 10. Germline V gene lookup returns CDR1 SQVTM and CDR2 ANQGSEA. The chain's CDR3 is CSAGPGQGDTEAFF. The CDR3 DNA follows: TGCAGCGCTGGGCCAGGACAGGGGGATACTGAAGCTTTCTTT.